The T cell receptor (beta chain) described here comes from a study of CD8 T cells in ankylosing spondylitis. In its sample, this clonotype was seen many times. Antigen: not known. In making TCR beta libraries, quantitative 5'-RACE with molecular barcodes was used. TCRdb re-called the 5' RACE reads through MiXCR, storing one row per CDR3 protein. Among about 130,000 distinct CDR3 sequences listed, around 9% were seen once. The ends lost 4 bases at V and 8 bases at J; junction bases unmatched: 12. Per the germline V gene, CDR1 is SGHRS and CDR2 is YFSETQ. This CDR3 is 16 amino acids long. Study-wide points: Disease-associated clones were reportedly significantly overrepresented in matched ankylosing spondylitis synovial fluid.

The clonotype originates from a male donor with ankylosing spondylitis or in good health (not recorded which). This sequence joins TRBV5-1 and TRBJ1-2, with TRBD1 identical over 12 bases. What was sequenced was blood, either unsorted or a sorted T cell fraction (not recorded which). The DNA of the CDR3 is TGCGCCAGCAGCCCAGGGACAGGGGGCGCCCATGGCGGCTACACCTTC. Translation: CASSPGTGGAHGGYTF.